The clone carrying this T cell receptor (beta chain) was detected only once. What it recognizes is unknown. Germline values: CDR1 SGHRS, CDR2 YFSETQ. V dropped 4 bases and J dropped 4 bases, with 18 bases sitting between them. The CDR3 is made up of 16 amino acids. This was a deep-level run. Per the original methods: With immunoSEQ giving junction-only sequences and no quality scores, filtering differed. Method: immunoSEQ multiplex PCR; TCRdb's copy keeps in-frame clones and lacks some. D and trimming come from the DNA, and the V and J calls and clone size come from that table. The sample has roughly 2.1 million clones; roughly 91% are singletons. The sample comes from a study of shared clonotypes between healthy human individuals. Study details: For every donor, three CD4 naive, three CD4 memory, two CD8 naive and one CD8 memory plates were used. Findings of the study overall: Naive subsets usually exceeded memory subsets in estimated richness.

Naivety among CD8 cells was defined by CD45RO negativity and positive CCR7 selection, thereby excluding terminally differentiated effector memory CD45RA+ cells. The origin of this receptor is a man aged 18 to 35 in good health. Some clones in this sample may be carry-over from other donors' samples. The rearrangement links TRBV5-1 to TRBJ2-1; D is possibly TRBD2 (6 bases). Sequenced material: naive CD8+ T cells from PBMCs. The CDR3 sequence: CASSVSGVPGYNEQFF. In nucleotides, the CDR3 is TGCGCCAGCAGCGTATCGGGGGTGCCCGGTTACAATGAGCAGTTCTTC.